The T cell receptor beta chain described here comes from a study of T-cell reconstitution after alpha-beta-depleted transplantation in children. To note about this clonotype: Its specificity is not known.

Unique molecular identifiers were incorporated into the prepared TCRbeta library. TCRdb independently ran MiXCR on the PCR reads; one entry per CDR3 protein. The sample consists of 500,000 to 600,000 distinct CDR3 sequences, 27% of them appearing once. The study, taken as a whole, reports: Approximately two months post-transplant, alpha-beta T cells reportedly originated from several hundred expanded graft clones.

V shed 6 bases and J 10 bases; nucleotides not matched to a gene: 12. CDR3 size: 16 residues. The V gene's germline CDR1 is MNHEY and CDR2 SVGEGT. This receptor was taken from a boy under two years old with Wiskott-Aldrich syndrome, due to receive a stem cell transplant. V is TRBV6-2 or TRBV6-3 and J is TRBJ2-1, with 13 bases matching TRBD2. The sample consisted of PBMCs, taken before TCRalphabeta/CD19-depleted stem cell transplant. The DNA for the CDR3 is TGTGCCAGCAGAACCGGACTAGCGGGAGTCGGAAGGGAGCAGTTCTTC. The encoded protein is CASRTGLAGVGREQFF.